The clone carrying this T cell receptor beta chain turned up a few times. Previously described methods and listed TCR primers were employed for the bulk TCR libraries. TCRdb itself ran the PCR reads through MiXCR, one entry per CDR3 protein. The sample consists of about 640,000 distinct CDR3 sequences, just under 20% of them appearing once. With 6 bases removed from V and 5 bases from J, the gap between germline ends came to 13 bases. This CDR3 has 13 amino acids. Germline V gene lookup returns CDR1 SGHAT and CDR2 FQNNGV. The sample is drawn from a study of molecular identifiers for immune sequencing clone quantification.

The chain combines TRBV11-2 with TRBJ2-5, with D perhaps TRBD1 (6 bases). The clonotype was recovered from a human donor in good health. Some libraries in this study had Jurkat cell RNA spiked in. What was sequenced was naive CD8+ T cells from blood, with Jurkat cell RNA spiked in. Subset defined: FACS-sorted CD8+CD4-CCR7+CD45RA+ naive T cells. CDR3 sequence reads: CASRYMQGETQYF. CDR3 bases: TGTGCCAGCAGATACATGCAGGGGGAGACCCAGTACTTC.